This TCR beta chain was documented in a study of T cells in Graves' hyperthyroidism and ophthalmopathy. The germline V gene has CDR1 SGHRS and CDR2 YFSETQ. V dropped 0 bases and J dropped 0 bases, with 5 bases sitting between them. The length of the CDR3 is 14 residues. TCR beta CDR3 sequences were amplified from RNA transcripts. TCR CDR3 regions were first amplified by RT-PCR with HTBI primers. TCRdb reanalysed the multiplex PCR reads using MiXCR and keeps one entry per CDR3 protein. The top ten hold roughly 30% of the sample, which has over 700,000 distinct CDR3 sequences, roughly a third seen once.

The specimen sequenced was blood. The source is a woman between 40 and 50 years old with Graves' hyperthyroidism. This chain connects TRBV5-1 to TRBJ2-3; D uncertain. The CDR3 region is CASSLDASTDTQYF. In DNA, the CDR3 is TGCGCCAGCAGCTTGGATGCTAGCACAGATACGCAGTATTTT. Full variable domain (outside the CDR3, taken from reference TRBV5-1 and TRBJ2-3): KAGVTQTPRYLIKTRGQQVTLSCSPISGHRSVSWYQQTPGQGLQFLFEYFSETQRNKGNFPGRFSGRQFSNSRSEMNVSTLELGDSALYLCASSLDASTDTQYFGPGTRLTVL.